This TCR beta chain was sequenced for a study of T cell repertoires in cytomegalovirus infection. Study information: Public TCR beta signature analysis indicated the presence of both CMV infection and matching HLA type.

From the reads, TCRdb called clonotypes with MiXCR, one entry per CDR3 protein. The sample carries a few hundred thousand distinct CDR3 sequences, roughly 13% recorded once. V shed 0 bases, J shed 5 bases, and the junction held 9 bases outside the gene matches. Germline CDR1 reads SGHDT; CDR2 reads YYEEEE. The CDR3 length is 18 residues. Points from the study as a whole: Pooled public TCR beta family frequency picked out CMV carriers with the relevant HLA. CMV-specific HLA-C-restricted TCR beta clonotypes dominated the ex vivo response.

This clonotype was picked up a small number of times. Its antigen remains unknown. This sequence joins TRBV5-6 and TRBJ2-2, with 11 nucleotides matching TRBD2. The source of this sequence is a human donor in good health (CMV status not recorded). Some clones in this sample may be carry-over from other donors' samples. Sequenced: PBMCs. The CDR3 nucleotides read TGTGCCAGCAGCTTGGGAACTAGCGGGAGACGAAGGACCGGGGAGCTGTTTTTT. The encoded protein is CASSLGTSGRRRTGELFF.